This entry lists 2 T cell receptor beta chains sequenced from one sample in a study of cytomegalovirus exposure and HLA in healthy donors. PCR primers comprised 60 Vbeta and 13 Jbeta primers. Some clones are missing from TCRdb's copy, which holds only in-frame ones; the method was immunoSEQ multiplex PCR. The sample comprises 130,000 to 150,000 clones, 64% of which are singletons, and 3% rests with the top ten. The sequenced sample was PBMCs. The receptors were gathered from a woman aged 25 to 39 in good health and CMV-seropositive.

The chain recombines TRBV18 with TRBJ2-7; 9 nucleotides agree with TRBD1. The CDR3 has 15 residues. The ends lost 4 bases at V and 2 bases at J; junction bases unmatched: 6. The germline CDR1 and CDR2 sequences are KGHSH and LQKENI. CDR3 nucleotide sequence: TGTGCCAGCTCACTGCGGGACAGGGCACCCTACGAGCAGTACTTC. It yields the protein CASSLRDRAPYEQYF.

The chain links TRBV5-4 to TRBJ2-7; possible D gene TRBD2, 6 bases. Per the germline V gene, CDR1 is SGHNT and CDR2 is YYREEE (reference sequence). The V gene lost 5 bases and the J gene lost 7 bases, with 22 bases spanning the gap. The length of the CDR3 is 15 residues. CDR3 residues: CASSSGRDGKGEQYF. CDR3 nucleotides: TGTGCCAGCAGTAGCGGCCGGGACGGAAAAGGGGAGCAGTACTTC.